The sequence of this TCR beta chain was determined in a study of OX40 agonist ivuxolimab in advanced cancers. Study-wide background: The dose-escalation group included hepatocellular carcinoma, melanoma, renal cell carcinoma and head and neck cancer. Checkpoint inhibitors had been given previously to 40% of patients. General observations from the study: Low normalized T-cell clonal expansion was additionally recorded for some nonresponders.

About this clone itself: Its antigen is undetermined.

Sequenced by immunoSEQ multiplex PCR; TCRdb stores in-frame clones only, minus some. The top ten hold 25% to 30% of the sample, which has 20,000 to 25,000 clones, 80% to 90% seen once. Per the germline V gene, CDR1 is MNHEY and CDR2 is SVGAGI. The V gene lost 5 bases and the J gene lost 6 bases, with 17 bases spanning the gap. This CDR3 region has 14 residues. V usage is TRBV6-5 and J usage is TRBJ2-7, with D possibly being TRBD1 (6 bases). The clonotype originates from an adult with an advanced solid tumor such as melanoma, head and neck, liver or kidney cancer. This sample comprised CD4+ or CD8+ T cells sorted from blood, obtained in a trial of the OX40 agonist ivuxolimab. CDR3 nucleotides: TGTGCCAGCAGTCTCAGGGGAGAGGCTAGCGAGCAGTACTTC. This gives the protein CASSLRGEASEQYF.